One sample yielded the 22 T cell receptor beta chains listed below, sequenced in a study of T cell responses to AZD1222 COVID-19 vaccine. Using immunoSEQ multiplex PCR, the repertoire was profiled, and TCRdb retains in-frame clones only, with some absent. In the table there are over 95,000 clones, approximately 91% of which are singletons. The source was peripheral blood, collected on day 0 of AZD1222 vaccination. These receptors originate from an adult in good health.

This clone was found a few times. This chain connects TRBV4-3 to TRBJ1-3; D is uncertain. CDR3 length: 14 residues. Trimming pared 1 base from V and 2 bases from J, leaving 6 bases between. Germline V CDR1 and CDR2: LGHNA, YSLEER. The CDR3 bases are TGCGCCAGCAGCCAAGGGGGAACTGGAAACACCATATATTTT. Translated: CASSQGGTGNTIYF.

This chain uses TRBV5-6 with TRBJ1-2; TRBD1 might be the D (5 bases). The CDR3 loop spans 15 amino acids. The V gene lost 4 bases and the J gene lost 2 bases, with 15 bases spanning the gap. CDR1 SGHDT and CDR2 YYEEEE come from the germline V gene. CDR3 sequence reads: CASSPPGVWNYGYTF. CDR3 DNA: TGTGCCAGCAGCCCCCCGGGGGTTTGGAACTATGGCTACACCTTC.

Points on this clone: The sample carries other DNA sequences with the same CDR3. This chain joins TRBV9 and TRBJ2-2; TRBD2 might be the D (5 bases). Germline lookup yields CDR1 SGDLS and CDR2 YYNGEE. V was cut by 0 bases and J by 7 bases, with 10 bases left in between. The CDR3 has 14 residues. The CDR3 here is CASSVGGIGGELFF. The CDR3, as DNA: TGTGCCAGCAGCGTAGGAGGGATTGGCGGGGAGCTGTTTTTT.

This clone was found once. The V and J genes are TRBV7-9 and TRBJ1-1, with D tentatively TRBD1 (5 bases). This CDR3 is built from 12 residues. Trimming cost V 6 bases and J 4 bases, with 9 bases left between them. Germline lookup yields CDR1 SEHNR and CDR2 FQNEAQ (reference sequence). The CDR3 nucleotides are TGTGCCAGCAGTCGGGGGATCACTGAAGCTTTCTTT. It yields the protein CASSRGITEAFF. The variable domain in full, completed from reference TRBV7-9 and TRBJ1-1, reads DTGVSQNPRHKITKRGQNVTFRCDPISEHNRLYWYRQTLGQGPEFLTYFQNEAQLEKSRLLSDRFSAERPKGSFSTLEIQRTEQGDSAMYLCASSRGITEAFFGQGTRLTVV.

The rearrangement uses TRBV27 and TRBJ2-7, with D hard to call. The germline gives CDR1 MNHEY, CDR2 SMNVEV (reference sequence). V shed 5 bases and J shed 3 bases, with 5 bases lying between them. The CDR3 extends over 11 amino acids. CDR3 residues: CASSTLYEQYF. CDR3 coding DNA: TGTGCCAGCAGTACGCTCTACGAGCAGTACTTC.

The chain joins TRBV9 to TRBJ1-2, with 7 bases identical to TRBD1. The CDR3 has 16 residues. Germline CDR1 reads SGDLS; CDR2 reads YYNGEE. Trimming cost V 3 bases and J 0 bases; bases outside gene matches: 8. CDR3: CASSAPRTGANYGYTF. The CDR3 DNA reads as TGTGCCAGCAGCGCACCCCGGACAGGAGCTAACTATGGCTACACCTTC.

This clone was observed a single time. The CDR3 loop is CASSYTFRNSYEQYF. The CDR3 nucleotides are TGTGCCAGCAGTTACACCTTCAGGAACTCCTACGAGCAGTACTTC. The chain carries TRBV6-6 and TRBJ2-7; D remains unclear. This CDR3 spans 15 amino acids. Germline CDR1 reads MNHNY; CDR2 reads SVGAGI (reference sequence). Between the trimmed V and J ends, which lost 2 bases and 0 bases, there was a span of 11 bases.

The CDR3 protein is CASSLRGLNSPLHF. DNA of the CDR3: TGTGCCAGCAGCCTAAGGGGGCTTAATTCACCCCTCCACTTT. V usage is TRBV3-1 (or the pseudogene TRBV3-2) and J usage is TRBJ1-6; 7 nucleotides match TRBD1. Losses at the gene ends were 4 bases for V and 6 bases for J; bases not matched to a gene: 3. The CDR3 contains 14 residues. Per germline, CDR1 LGHDT and CDR2 YNNKEL (reference sequence).

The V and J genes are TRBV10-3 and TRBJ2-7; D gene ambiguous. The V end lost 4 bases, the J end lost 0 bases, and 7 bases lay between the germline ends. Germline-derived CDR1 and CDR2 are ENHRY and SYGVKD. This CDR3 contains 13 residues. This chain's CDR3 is CAISGSRSYEQYF. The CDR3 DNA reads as TGTGCCATCAGTGGAAGCCGCTCCTACGAGCAGTACTTC.

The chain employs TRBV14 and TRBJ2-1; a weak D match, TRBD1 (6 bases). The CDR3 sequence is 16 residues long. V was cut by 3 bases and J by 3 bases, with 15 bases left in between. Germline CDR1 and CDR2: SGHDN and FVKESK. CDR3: CASSQKQGVDYNEQFF. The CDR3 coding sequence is TGTGCCAGCAGCCAGAAACAGGGAGTCGACTACAATGAGCAGTTCTTC.

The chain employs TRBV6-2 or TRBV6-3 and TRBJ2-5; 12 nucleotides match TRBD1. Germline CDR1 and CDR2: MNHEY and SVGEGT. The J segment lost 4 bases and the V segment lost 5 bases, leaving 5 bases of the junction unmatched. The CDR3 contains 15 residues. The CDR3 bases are TGTGCCAGCAGTCGCGGGACAGGGGGCGGAGAGACCCAGTACTTC. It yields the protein CASSRGTGGGETQYF.

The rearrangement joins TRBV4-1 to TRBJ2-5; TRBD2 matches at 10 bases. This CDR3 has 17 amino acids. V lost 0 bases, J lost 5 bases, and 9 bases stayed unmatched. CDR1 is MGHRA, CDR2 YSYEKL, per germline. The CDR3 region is CASSQDPASGGLETQYF. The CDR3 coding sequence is TGCGCCAGCAGCCAAGACCCCGCTAGCGGGGGTTTGGAGACCCAGTACTTC.

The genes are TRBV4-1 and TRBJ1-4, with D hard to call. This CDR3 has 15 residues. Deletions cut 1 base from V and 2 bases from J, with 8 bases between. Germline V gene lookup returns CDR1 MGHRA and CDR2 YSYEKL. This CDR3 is CASSQVPDTNEKLFF. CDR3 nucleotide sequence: TGCGCCAGCAGCCAAGTCCCGGATACTAATGAAAAACTGTTTTTT.

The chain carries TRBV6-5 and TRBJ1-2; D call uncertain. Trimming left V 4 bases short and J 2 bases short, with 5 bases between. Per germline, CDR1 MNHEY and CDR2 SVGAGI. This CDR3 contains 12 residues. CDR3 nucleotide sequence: TGTGCCAGCAGTTCGGTGAACTATGGCTACACCTTC. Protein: CASSSVNYGYTF.

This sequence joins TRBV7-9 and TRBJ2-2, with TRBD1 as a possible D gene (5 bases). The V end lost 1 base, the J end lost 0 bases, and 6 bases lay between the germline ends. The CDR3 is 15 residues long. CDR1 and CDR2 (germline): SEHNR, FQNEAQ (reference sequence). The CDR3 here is CASSLGTSNTGELFF. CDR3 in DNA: TGTGCCAGCAGCTTAGGGACATCGAACACCGGGGAGCTGTTTTTT.

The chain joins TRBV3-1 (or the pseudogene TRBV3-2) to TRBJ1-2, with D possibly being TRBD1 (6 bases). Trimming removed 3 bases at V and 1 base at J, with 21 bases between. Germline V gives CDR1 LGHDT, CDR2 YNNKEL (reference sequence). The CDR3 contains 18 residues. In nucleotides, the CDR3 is TGTGCCAGCAGCCACCTAACGACCGGGACACTATTTAACTATGGCTACACCTTC. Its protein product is CASSHLTTGTLFNYGYTF.

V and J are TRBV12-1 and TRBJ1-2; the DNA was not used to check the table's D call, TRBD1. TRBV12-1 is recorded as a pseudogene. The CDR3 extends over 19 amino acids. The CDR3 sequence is CASSSRAGDRSLNGYGYTF. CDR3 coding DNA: TGTGCCAGCAGCTCCCGTGCAGGGGACAGGTCTCTAAATGGCTATGGCTACACCTTC.

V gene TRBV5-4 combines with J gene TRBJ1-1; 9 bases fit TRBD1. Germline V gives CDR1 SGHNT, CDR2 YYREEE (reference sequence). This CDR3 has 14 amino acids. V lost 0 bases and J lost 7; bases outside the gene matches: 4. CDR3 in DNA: TGTGCCAGCAGCTTGGTTACAGGGGGCTTTGAAGCTTTCTTT. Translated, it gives CASSLVTGGFEAFF. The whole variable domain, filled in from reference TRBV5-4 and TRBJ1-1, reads ETGVTQSPTHLIKTRGQQVTLRCSSQSGHNTVSWYQQALGQGPQFIFQYYREEENGRGNFPPRFSGLQFPNYSSELNVNALELDDSALYLCASSLVTGGFEAFFGQGTRLTVV.

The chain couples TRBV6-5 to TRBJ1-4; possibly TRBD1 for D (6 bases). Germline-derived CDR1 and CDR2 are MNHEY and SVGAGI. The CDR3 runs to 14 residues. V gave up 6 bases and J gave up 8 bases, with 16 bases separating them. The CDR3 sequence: CASRRPGQREKLFF. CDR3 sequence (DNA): TGTGCCAGCAGGCGACCGGGACAAAGGGAAAAACTGTTTTTT.

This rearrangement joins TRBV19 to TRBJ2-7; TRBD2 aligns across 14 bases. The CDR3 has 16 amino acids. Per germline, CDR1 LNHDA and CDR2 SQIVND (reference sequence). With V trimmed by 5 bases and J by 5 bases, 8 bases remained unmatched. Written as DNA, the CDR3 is TGTGCCAGTAGTCCCGGACTAGCGGGGGGCCTCGACGAGCAGTACTTC. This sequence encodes CASSPGLAGGLDEQYF.

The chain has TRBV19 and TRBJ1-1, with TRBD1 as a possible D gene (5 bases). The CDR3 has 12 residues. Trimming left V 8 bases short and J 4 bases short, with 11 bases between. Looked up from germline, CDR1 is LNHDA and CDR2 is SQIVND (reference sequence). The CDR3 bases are TGTGCCAGTGTCCAGGGAGCCACTGAAGCTTTCTTT. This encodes CASVQGATEAFF.

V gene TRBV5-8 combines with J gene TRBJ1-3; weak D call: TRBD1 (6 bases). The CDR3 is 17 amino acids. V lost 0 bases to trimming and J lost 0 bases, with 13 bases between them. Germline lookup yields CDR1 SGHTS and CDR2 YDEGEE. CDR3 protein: CASSLGKTGRSGNTIYF. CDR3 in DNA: TGTGCCAGCAGCTTGGGGAAGACAGGCCGCTCTGGAAACACCATATATTTT.